The present entry profiles one T cell receptor (beta chain) with its context. The sample is drawn from a study of early T cells in non-severe SARS-CoV-2 infection. CDR1 and CDR2 from the germline V gene are SGHAT and FQNNGV. V was cut by 4 bases and J by 0 bases, with 11 bases left in between. CDR3 length equals 15 residues. Attachment of unique molecular identifiers to individual cDNA molecules was performed. From the 5' RACE reads, TCRdb called clonotypes with MiXCR, one entry per CDR3 protein. The sample includes 75,000 to 80,000 distinct CDR3 sequences, around 15% of them seen just once. This TCR was recovered from an adult who was a healthcare worker with PCR-confirmed SARS-CoV-2 infection or an uninfected control (not recorded which). What was sequenced was whole blood. The rearrangement links TRBV11-2 to TRBJ2-3, with D perhaps matching TRBD1 or TRBD2 (5 bases each). The CDR3 nucleotides read TGTGCCAGCAGCTGGGACGGAGATAGCACAGATACGCAGTATTTT. Encoded protein: CASSWDGDSTDTQYF.